What follows are 13 T cell receptor beta chains derived from one specimen sequenced in a study of blood T cell repertoires in COVID-19. Sequencing used immunoSEQ multiplex PCR; TCRdb keeps in-frame clones, though not all of them. Among 150,000 to 200,000 clones listed, more than 75% were seen once. Sequencing used PBMCs or T cells enriched from blood (not recorded which). The origin of the receptors is a woman aged 45-60 years with acute COVID-19.

J is TRBJ1-6 and V is TRBV6-5; unclear D gene. Germline CDR1 reads MNHEY; CDR2 reads SVGAGI. There are 15 residues in the CDR3. Trimming pared 7 bases from V and 6 bases from J, leaving 16 bases between. Here the CDR3 reads CASNGRSDINSPLHF. DNA for the CDR3: TGTGCCAGCAACGGCCGGTCAGACATTAATTCACCCCTCCACTTT.

The gene calls are TRBV3-1 (or the pseudogene TRBV3-2) and TRBJ1-5; the D is unclear. This CDR3 spans 14 amino acids. The germline V gene has CDR1 LGHDT and CDR2 YNNKEL (reference sequence). Deletions cut 4 bases from V and 4 bases from J, with 11 bases between. CDR3 sequence reads: CASSPQPGNQPQHF. CDR3 DNA sequence: TGTGCCAGCAGCCCCCAGCCGGGAAATCAGCCCCAGCATTTT.

In DNA form, the CDR3 reads TGTGCCAGCAGCCCCCGGGACAGGGCTAATGAGCAGTTCTTC. Amino acid sequence: CASSPRDRANEQFF. This rearrangement joins TRBV2 to TRBJ2-1; 9 bases match TRBD1. The CDR3 totals 14 residues. Germline lookup yields CDR1 SNHLY and CDR2 FYNNEI. J was trimmed by 7 bases and V by 6 bases; bases with no gene match: 7.

This clone was detected only a few times. This chain joins TRBV27 and TRBJ1-2; TRBD1 agrees at 7 bases. CDR1 and CDR2 from the germline V gene are MNHEY and SMNVEV (reference sequence). The CDR3 covers 16 residues. Unmatched junction bases numbered 10, after V lost 6 bases and J lost 0 bases. The CDR3 sequence is CASRSETGSANYGYTF. CDR3 bases: TGTGCCAGCAGATCGGAGACAGGGTCAGCTAACTATGGCTACACCTTC.

The chain uses TRBV28 and TRBJ1-1; TRBD1 is a possible D gene (5 bases). CDR1 and CDR2 (germline): MDHEN, SYDVKM. The CDR3 sequence is 14 residues long. V gave up 5 bases and J gave up 4 bases, with 14 bases separating them. The CDR3 sequence: CASSPGGRGTEAFF. CDR3 DNA sequence: TGTGCCAGCAGTCCCGGGGGGAGGGGCACTGAAGCTTTCTTT.

At least ten counts were recorded for this clone. This sequence joins TRBV5-1 and TRBJ2-2; D remains ambiguous. This CDR3 is 14 amino acids long. In germline, CDR1 is SGHRS, CDR2 YFSETQ. V lost 2 bases to trimming and J lost 0 bases, with 5 bases between them. The CDR3 sequence is CASSLYPNTGELFF. The CDR3, as DNA: TGCGCCAGCAGCTTATATCCGAACACCGGGGAGCTGTTTTTT. Using reference TRBV5-1 and TRBJ2-2 for the parts outside the CDR3, the full variable domain is KAGVTQTPRYLIKTRGQQVTLSCSPISGHRSVSWYQQTPGQGLQFLFEYFSETQRNKGNFPGRFSGRQFSNSRSEMNVSTLELGDSALYLCASSLYPNTGELFFGEGSRLTVL.

V and J are TRBV4-1 and TRBJ1-2, with a possible D match to TRBD1 (5 bases). The CDR3 sequence is 15 residues long. Germline V gene data show CDR1 as MGHRA and CDR2 as YSYEKL. The V end lost 1 base, the J end lost 2 bases, and 11 bases lay between the germline ends. For the CDR3, the DNA is TGCGCCAGCAGCCAAGGACAGCGAGAAAACTATGGCTACACCTTC. This encodes CASSQGQRENYGYTF.

The rearrangement uses TRBV27 and TRBJ1-1; D might be TRBD1 (5 bases). V was cut by 1 base and J by 4 bases, with 7 bases left in between. The length of the CDR3 is 13 residues. In germline, CDR1 is MNHEY, CDR2 SMNVEV (reference sequence). Written as DNA, the CDR3 is TGTGCCAGCAGTTTATTCGGGGGCACTGAAGCTTTCTTT. Its protein is CASSLFGGTEAFF.

The CDR3 DNA is TGTGCCAGCAGCGAAATAGGCGGTGGCTATGGCTACACCTTC. Its translation: CASSEIGGGYGYTF. The V gene is TRBV11-2, the J gene TRBJ1-2; the D is unclear. This CDR3 spans 14 amino acids. In germline, CDR1 is SGHAT, CDR2 FQNNGV. V shed 5 bases and J shed 4 bases, with 14 bases lying between them.

This clone was seen a single time. The chain employs TRBV28 and TRBJ1-2, with D possibly being TRBD1 (6 bases). Germline V gives CDR1 MDHEN, CDR2 SYDVKM. CDR3 length: 13 residues. V was trimmed by 8 bases and J by 2 bases, leaving 12 bases between them. This chain's CDR3 is CASRDTLNYGYTF. The DNA of the CDR3 is TGTGCCAGCCGGGACACTTTAAACTATGGCTACACCTTC.

The rearrangement joins TRBV7-2 to TRBJ1-6, with 9 bases aligning to TRBD1. Trimming took 2 bases from V and 10 from J; bases not matched to a gene: 12. From germline, CDR1 is SGHTA and CDR2 FQGNSA. The CDR3 has 17 amino acids. CDR3 sequence (DNA): TGTGCCAGCAGCTTACTGCCAATGGGACAGGGTGGCTCACCCCTCCACTTT. Its translation: CASSLLPMGQGGSPLHF.

The chain carries TRBV5-5 and TRBJ2-7, with 9 nucleotides matching TRBD1. This CDR3 is 13 amino acids long. Germline CDR1 reads SGHKS; CDR2 reads YYEKEE (reference sequence). Trimming removed 4 bases from V and 2 bases from J; junction bases left unmatched: 1. In DNA form, the CDR3 reads TGTGCCAGCAGCGGGACAGGGACCTACGAGCAGTACGTC. Protein sequence: CASSGTGTYEQYV.

The rearrangement links TRBV6-5 to TRBJ2-2; D remains ambiguous. The germline CDR1 and CDR2 sequences are MNHEY and SVGAGI. Trimming stripped 6 bases from V and 6 bases from J, with 8 bases between. The CDR3 is made up of 12 amino acids. The DNA of the CDR3 is TGTGCCAGCAGCTCTCCTGCCGGGGAGCTGTTTTTT. This sequence encodes CASSSPAGELFF.